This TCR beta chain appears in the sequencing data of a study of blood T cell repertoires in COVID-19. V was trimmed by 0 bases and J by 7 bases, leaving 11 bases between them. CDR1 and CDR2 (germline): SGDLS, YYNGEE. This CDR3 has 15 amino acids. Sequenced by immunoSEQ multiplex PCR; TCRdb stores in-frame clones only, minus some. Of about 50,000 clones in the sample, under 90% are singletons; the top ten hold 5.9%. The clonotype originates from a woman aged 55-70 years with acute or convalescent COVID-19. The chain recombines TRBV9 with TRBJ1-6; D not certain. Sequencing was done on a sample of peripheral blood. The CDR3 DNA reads TGTGCCAGCAGCGTAGTGGCAGTCGAAAATTCACCCCTCCACTTT. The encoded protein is CASSVVAVENSPLHF.